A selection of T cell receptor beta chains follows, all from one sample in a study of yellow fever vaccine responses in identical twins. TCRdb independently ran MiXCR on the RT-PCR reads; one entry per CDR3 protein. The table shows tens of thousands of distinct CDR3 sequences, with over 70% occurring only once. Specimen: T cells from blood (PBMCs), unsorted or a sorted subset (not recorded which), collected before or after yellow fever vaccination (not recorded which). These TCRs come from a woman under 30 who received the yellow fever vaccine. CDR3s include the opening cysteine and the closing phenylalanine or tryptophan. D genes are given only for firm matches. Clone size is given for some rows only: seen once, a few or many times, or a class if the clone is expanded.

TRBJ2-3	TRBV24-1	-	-	CATSDLKYTTQYF	TGTGCCACCAGTGATCTGAAGTACACTACGCAGTATTTT
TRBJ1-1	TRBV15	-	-	CATSRDRLSEAFF	TGTGCCACCAGCAGAGATCGCCTATCTGAAGCTTTCTTT
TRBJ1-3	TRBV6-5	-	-	CASSYSRSFGNTIYF	TGTGCCAGCAGTTACTCTCGCAGTTTTGGAAACACCATATATTTT
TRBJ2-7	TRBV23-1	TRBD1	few	CASRTGATKYEQYF	TGCGCCAGCCGCACAGGGGCGACCAAATACGAGCAGTACTTC
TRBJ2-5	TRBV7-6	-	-	CASSRGWTDQETQYF	TGTGCCAGCAGCCGCGGCTGGACTGATCAAGAGACCCAGTACTTC
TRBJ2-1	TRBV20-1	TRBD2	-	CSARGQAGEQFF	TGCAGTGCTAGAGGCCAAGCGGGGGAGCAGTTCTTC
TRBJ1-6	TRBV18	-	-	CASSPPEGSYNSPLHF	TGTGCCAGCTCACCACCGGAGGGGTCCTATAATTCACCCCTCCACTTT
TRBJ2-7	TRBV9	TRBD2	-	CASSVGAGKGYEQYF	TGTGCCAGCAGCGTAGGAGCGGGGAAGGGCTACGAGCAGTACTTC
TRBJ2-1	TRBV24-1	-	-	CATSDFGGNEQFF	TGTGCCACCAGTGATTTTGGGGGCAATGAGCAGTTCTTC
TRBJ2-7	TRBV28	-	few	CASSFGQEQYF	TGTGCCAGCAGTTTTGGACAGGAGCAGTACTTC
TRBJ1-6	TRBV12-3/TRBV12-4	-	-	CASRLDSSYNSPLHF	TGTGCCAGCAGATTGGACTCTTCTTATAATTCACCCCTCCACTTT
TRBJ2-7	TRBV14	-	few	CASSPEQVSFYEQYF	TGTGCCAGCAGCCCGGAGCAGGTTAGCTTCTACGAGCAGTACTTC
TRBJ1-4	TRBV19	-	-	CASSIGGSGEKLFF	TGTGCCAGTAGTATAGGGGGATCCGGTGAAAAACTGTTTTTT
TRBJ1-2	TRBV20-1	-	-	CSASVGVGYGYTF	TGCAGTGCTAGTGTTGGGGTGGGCTATGGCTACACCTTC
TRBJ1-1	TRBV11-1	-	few	CASSLVVRNTEAFF	TGTGCCAGCAGCTTAGTGGTCCGAAACACTGAAGCTTTCTTT
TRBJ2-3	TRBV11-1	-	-	CASSLPTEDTQYF	TGTGCCAGCAGCTTACCTACTGAAGATACGCAGTATTTT
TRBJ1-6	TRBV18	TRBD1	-	CASSTSDRVNSPLHF	TGTGCCAGCTCAACCTCGGACAGGGTTAATTCACCCCTCCACTTT
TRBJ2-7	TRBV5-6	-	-	CASSLGPREQYF	TGTGCCAGCAGCTTGGGGCCAAGGGAGCAGTACTTC
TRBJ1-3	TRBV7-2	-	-	CASSLAASPFVGNTIYF	TGTGCCAGCAGCTTAGCCGCCTCGCCTTTCGTCGGAAACACCATATATTTT
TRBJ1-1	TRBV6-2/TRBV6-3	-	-	CASSYPGGLNTEAFF	TGTGCCAGCAGTTACCCCGGTGGGTTGAACACTGAAGCTTTCTTT
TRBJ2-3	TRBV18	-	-	CASRRDTSTDTQYF	TGTGCCAGTCGAAGAGATACTAGCACAGATACGCAGTATTTT
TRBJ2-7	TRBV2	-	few	CASIASSSYEQYF	TGTGCCAGCATAGCGTCCAGCTCCTACGAGCAGTACTTC
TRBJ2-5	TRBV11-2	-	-	CASSFSWQETQYF	TGTGCCAGCAGCTTTAGTTGGCAAGAGACCCAGTACTTC
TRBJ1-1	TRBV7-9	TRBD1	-	CASSHKTGQNTEAFF	TGTGCCAGCAGCCATAAGACAGGGCAGAACACTGAAGCTTTCTTT
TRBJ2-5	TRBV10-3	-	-	CAISEGGKLETQYF	TGTGCCATCAGTGAGGGAGGGAAATTGGAGACCCAGTACTTC
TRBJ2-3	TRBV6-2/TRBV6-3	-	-	CASSYSVMSTDTQYF	TGTGCCAGCAGTTACTCCGTGATGAGCACAGATACGCAGTATTTT
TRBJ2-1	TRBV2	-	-	CVSFIGVSRNEQFF	TGTGTCAGCTTCATTGGGGTTTCGCGAAATGAGCAGTTCTTC
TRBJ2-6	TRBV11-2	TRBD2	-	CASSPRTSGGSSGANVLTF	TGTGCCAGCAGCCCTAGGACTAGCGGGGGGAGCTCTGGGGCCAACGTCCTGACTTTC
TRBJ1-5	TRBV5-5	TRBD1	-	CASSSDRNNQPQHF	TGTGCCAGCAGCTCGGACAGGAACAATCAGCCCCAGCATTTT
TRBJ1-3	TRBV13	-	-	CASSRGNTIYF	TGTGCCAGCAGCCGCGGAAACACCATATATTTT
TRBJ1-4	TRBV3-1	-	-	CASSVRGHKREKLFF	TGTGCCAGCAGCGTCCGGGGACACAAGCGGGAAAAACTGTTTTTT
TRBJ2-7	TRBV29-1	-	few	CSVGLNMDEQYF	TGCAGCGTTGGTCTTAACATGGACGAGCAGTACTTC
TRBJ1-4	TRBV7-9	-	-	CASSIRELNEKLFF	TGTGCCAGCAGCATCCGGGAGCTAAATGAAAAACTGTTTTTT
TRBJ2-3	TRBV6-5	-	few	CASRYSGDSTDTQYF	TGTGCCAGCAGATATAGCGGTGATAGCACAGATACGCAGTATTTT
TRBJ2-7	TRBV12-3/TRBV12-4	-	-	CASTPGLEQYF	TGTGCCAGCACCCCAGGGCTCGAGCAGTACTTC
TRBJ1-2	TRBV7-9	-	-	CASSQGVQGIYGYTF	TGTGCCAGCAGCCAAGGGGTCCAGGGCATCTATGGCTACACCTTC
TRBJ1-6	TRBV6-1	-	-	CASSETSSFSSPLHF	TGTGCCAGCAGTGAAACCTCTTCCTTCTCCTCACCCCTCCACTTT
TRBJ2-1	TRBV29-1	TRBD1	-	CSAAPGGGYNEQFF	TGCAGCGCTGCTCCAGGGGGCGGGTACAATGAGCAGTTCTTC
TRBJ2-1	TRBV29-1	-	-	CSAESRVDEQFF	TGCAGCGCGGAGTCCAGGGTCGATGAGCAGTTCTTC
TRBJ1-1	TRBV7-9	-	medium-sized	CASRSQGNTEAFF	TGTGCCAGCAGGTCACAGGGGAACACTGAAGCTTTCTTT
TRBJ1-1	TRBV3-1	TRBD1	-	CASSQETGTAEAFF	TGTGCCAGCAGCCAAGAGACAGGGACGGCTGAAGCTTTCTTT
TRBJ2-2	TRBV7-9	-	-	CASTYTGELFF	TGTGCCAGCACGTACACCGGGGAGCTGTTTTTT
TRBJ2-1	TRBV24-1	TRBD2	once	CATSDTRLAGSGEQFF	TGTGCCACCAGTGATACCCGTCTAGCGGGATCTGGTGAGCAGTTCTTC
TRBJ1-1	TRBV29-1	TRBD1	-	CSVDGTEILMNTEAFF	TGCAGCGTTGATGGGACAGAGATCCTCATGAACACTGAAGCTTTCTTT
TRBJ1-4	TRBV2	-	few	CASSEALGDTTNEKLFF	TGTGCCAGCAGTGAAGCGCTAGGGGATACAACTAATGAAAAACTGTTTTTT